This TCR beta chain was sequenced for a study of PD-1 blockade in classical Hodgkin lymphoma. TCRdb's table, derived via immunoSEQ multiplex PCR, lists solely in-frame clones and lacks some. The table has roughly 64,000 clones, less than 95% seen once. Time point given: cycle 4 day 1 (C4D1), after less than 7 weeks of nivolumab. Every patient relapsed after autologous stem cell transplantation, and brentuximab vedotin exposure varied. The CDR3 has 14 residues. The germline gives CDR1 SNHLY, CDR2 FYNNEI. V was pared by 5 bases and J by 0 bases, with 2 bases of the junction left unmatched. This chain joins TRBV2 and TRBJ2-5; 8 bases match TRBD2. The sequenced sample was peripheral blood mononuclear cells (PBMCs), obtained before the fourth cycle of nivolumab. The origin of this receptor is a human donor with classical Hodgkin lymphoma. The CDR3 region has the DNA TGTGCCAGCAGTTCACTAGCGGACCAAGAGACCCAGTACTTC. Its translation: CASSSLADQETQYF.